The source of this TCR beta chain is a study of control samples from healthy donors and cancer patients. The assay was immunoSEQ multiplex PCR, and TCRdb's table has in-frame clones only and misses some. The sample yields approximately 230,000 clones, roughly 87% seen once. This clone turned up a few times. What was sequenced was PBMCs. This receptor was taken from an older woman with lung cancer.

CDR3 sequence (DNA): TGTGCCAGCAGCGCATCTAACTATGGCTACACCTTC. It yields the protein CASSASNYGYTF. V gene TRBV9 combines with J gene TRBJ1-2, with D unclear. The CDR3 covers 12 residues. Germline V gives CDR1 SGDLS, CDR2 YYNGEE. Trimming took 3 bases from V and 0 from J, leaving 3 bases between them.